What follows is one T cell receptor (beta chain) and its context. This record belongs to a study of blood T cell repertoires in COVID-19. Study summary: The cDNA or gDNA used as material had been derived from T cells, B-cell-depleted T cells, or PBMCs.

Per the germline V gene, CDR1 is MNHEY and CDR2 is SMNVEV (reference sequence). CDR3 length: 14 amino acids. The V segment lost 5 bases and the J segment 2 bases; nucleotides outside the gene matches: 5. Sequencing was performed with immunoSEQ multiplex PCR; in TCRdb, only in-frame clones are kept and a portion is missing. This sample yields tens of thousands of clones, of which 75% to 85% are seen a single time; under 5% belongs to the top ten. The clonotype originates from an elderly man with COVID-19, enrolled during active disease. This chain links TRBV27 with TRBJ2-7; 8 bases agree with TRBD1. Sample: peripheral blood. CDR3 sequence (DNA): TGTGCCAGCAGTGTTGAACAGGGGGCCTACGAGCAGTACTTC. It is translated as CASSVEQGAYEQYF.